This TCR beta chain was profiled in a study of OX40 agonist ivuxolimab in advanced cancers. Turning to the study itself: As their treatment, patients were administered ivuxolimab, an agonistic anti-OX40 (CD134) antibody. Of mixed ages from about 20 to 80 and averaging approximately 60 years, the group was approximately 84% male.

Germline V gene sequence: CDR1 DFQATT, CDR2 SNEGSKA (reference sequence). CDR3 length: 11 amino acids. Trimming stripped 6 bases from V and 8 bases from J, with 13 bases between. Profiling relied on immunoSEQ multiplex PCR, and the TCRdb table lists in-frame clones only, not all of them. This table holds some 64,000 clones, 70% to 90% found once. The specimen comprised CD4+ or CD8+ T cells sorted from blood, sampled in a trial of the OX40 agonist ivuxolimab. The clonotype comes from an adult with an advanced solid tumor such as melanoma, head and neck, liver or kidney cancer. V and J are TRBV20-1 and TRBJ1-2; no definite D call. This CDR3 is CSASALGGYTF. CDR3 sequence (DNA): TGCAGTGCGAGTGCCTTGGGGGGCTACACCTTC.